Sequencing of this T cell receptor (beta chain) was carried out in a study of cytomegalovirus exposure and HLA in healthy donors. Overall study findings and caveats: In a later analysis, TCR beta V- and J-gene trimming showed a link to a missense DCLRE1C variant. A previous analysis found most TCR beta V segments productive roughly 87% or roughly 30% of the time. By HLA locus, TCR association rates varied in a later analysis, with DRB1 showing the most and HLA-C the fewest.

PCR involved 60 Vbeta and 13 Jbeta primers. Data came from immunoSEQ multiplex PCR; TCRdb stores just in-frame clones and leaves some out. The table includes about 110,000 clones, 76% detected once. Remarks on this clone: Antigen specificity is unknown.

The V end lost 0 bases, the J end lost 5 bases, and 8 bases lay between the germline ends. Germline V gene data show CDR1 as SGHDT and CDR2 as YYEEEE. The CDR3 length is 13 residues. The sequence came from a man under 40 in good health and CMV-seropositive. The chain employs TRBV5-6 and TRBJ2-5; D is uncertain. Sequencing input: PBMCs. DNA of the CDR3: TGTGCCAGCAGCTTGGCGGTTGATGAGACCCAGTACTTC. Residues: CASSLAVDETQYF.